A single T cell receptor (beta chain) is shown here with its context. Its antigen is unidentified. There are 15 residues in the CDR3. Trimming removed 0 bases from V and 11 bases from J, with 20 bases in between. Germline loops: CDR1 SGHRS, CDR2 YFSETQ. Only in-frame clones appear in the TCRdb table, and some are missing; sequencing was by immunoSEQ multiplex PCR. The sample shows some 130,000 clones, approximately 95% of them seen only once. This sample is drawn from a study of T cell responses to AZD1222 COVID-19 vaccine. General observations from the study: Seropositivity was recorded at baseline in only a handful of AZD1222 recipients.

This rearrangement joins TRBV5-1 to TRBJ1-1; TRBD1 is a possible D gene (5 bases). The sample was peripheral blood, taken 28 days after the second AZD1222 dose. The sequence derives from an adult who received the AZD1222 COVID-19 vaccine. CDR3 nucleotides: TGCGCCAGCAGCTTGGGTCCAAGGGGTCGGGGTAGGGCTTTCTTT. It yields the protein CASSLGPRGRGRAFF.